This T cell receptor beta chain was observed in a study of tumor and adjacent non-tumor tissue in lung cancer. Study in general: The patients, around 9 men and 4 to 6 women, were roughly 31 to 85 with stage I to III disease.

Turning to this clonotype: Its antigen remains unknown. A much larger clone differs from this one at a single base, so this may be a read error.

General study points: Compared with tumor, normal lung showed significantly lower TCR diversity. Higher tumor TCR diversity was associated with shorter survival. Top 100 clones took a larger repertoire share in normal lung.

RNA was extracted from bulk tissue without any cell sorting. More than 3 cm separated this lung sample from the edge of the tumor. A modified ARM-PCR protocol with three rounds of nested PCR amplified TCRbeta. TCRdb itself ran the multiplex PCR reads through MiXCR, one entry per CDR3 protein. The table lists fewer than 100,000 distinct CDR3 sequences, 80% to 90% of them singletons. Sequenced material: distant non-tumor lung tissue. This TCR was sampled from a man in his 60s with non-small cell lung cancer.

For the CDR3, the DNA is TGTGCCAGCAGTTCACAGAGGGGGGAAAAACTGTTTTTT. Amino acid sequence: CASSSQRGEKLFF. The chain joins TRBV6-5 to TRBJ1-4; perhaps TRBD1 as D (6 bases). V was cut by 4 bases and J by 8 bases, with 11 bases left in between. Germline V gives CDR1 MNHEY, CDR2 SVGAGI. The CDR3 extends over 13 amino acids.